The present T cell receptor (beta chain) was sequenced within a study of T cell repertoires in cytomegalovirus infection. Study-level findings and limits: Adding up the frequency of public TCR beta families identified people who carried CMV plus the relevant HLA.

MiXCR, applied by TCRdb to the reads, yields one record per CDR3 protein. The repertoire holds 350,000 to 500,000 distinct CDR3 sequences, with approximately 30% as singletons. This clonotype was seen only a few times. Antigen unknown. The CDR3 sequence is 17 residues long. The V and J ends lost 5 bases and 1 base, in that order; junction bases with no gene match: 9. CDR1 and CDR2 from the germline V gene are MNHEY and SVGAGI. V gene TRBV6-5 combines with J gene TRBJ2-3; 10 bases map to TRBD1. The sequencing input was PBMCs. The TCR comes from a human donor in good health (CMV status not recorded). Some clones in this sample may be carry-over from other donors' samples. Here the CDR3 DNA reads TGTGCCAGCAGTCTACTCCGACAGGGGGCTCGCACAGATACGCAGTATTTT. Encoded protein: CASSLLRQGARTDTQYF.